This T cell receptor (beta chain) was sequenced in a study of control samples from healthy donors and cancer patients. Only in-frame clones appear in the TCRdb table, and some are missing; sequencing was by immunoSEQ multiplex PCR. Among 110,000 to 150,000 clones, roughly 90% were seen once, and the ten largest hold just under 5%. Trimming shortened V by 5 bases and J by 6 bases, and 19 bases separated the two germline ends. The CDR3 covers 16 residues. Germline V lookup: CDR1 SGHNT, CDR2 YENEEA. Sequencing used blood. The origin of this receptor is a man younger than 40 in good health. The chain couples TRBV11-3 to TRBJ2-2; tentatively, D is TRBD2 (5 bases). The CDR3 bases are TGTGCCAGCAGCCCCTCCTTAATCTTGGAGGCCGGGGAGCTGTTTTTT. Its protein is CASSPSLILEAGELFF.